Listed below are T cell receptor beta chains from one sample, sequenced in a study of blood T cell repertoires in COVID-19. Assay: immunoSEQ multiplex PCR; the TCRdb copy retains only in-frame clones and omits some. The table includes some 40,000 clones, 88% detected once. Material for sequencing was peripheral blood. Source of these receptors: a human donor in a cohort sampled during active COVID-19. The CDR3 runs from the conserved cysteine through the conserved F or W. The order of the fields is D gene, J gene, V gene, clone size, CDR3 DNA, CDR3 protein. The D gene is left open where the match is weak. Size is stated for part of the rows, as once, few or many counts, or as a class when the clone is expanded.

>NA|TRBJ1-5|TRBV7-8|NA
TGTGCCAGCAGCGTCGGACAGAATCAGCCCCAGCATTTT
CASSVGQNQPQHF
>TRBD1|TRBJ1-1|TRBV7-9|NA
TGTGCCAGCAGCCGTACAGGGGGTGACACTGAAGCTTTCTTT
CASSRTGGDTEAFF
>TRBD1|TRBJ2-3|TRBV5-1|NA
TGCGCCAGCAGCTCAACAGGGGGAACCTTAACCACAGATACGCAGTATTTT
CASSSTGGTLTTDTQYF
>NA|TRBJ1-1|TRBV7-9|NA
TGTGCCAGCAGCTTAAATAGTAACACTGAAGCTTTCTTT
CASSLNSNTEAFF
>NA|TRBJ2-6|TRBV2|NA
TGTGCCATCCCGAGGGTCTCTGGGGCCAACGTCCTGACTTTC
CAIPRVSGANVLTF
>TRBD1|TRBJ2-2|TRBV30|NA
TGTGCCTGGAGTGGCAGGGGGCAGGTCGGGGAGCTGTTTTTT
CAWSGRGQVGELFF
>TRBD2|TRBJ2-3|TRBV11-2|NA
TGTGCCAGCAGCTTGAATCTAGCGGGGGCCACAGATACGCAGTATTTT
CASSLNLAGATDTQYF
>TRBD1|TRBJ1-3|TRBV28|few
TGTGCCAGCAGTTTATTGGACAGGGCCTTAAACACCATATATTTT
CASSLLDRALNTIYF
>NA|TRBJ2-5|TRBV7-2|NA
TGTGCCAGCAGCTCCGACTACCAAGAGACCCAGTACTTC
CASSSDYQETQYF
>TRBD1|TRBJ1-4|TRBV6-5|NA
TGTGCCAGCAGTTACTTGGACAGGGGAGGGACGAGACTGTTTTTT
CASSYLDRGGTRLFF
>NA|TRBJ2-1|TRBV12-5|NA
TGTGCTAGTGCTCTTGGCGGGCACAATGAGCAGTTCTTC
CASALGGHNEQFF
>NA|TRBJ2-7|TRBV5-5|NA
TGTGCCAGCAGCTTGTCGGGTAGCGCAGCTTCCTACGAGCAGTACTTC
CASSLSGSAASYEQYF
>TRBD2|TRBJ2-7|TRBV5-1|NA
TGCGCCAGCAGCCTCCAAGGATTGGCGGGGGGCTACGAGCAGTACTTC
CASSLQGLAGGYEQYF
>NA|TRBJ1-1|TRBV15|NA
TGTGCCACCAGCAGAGCGAGGGGGGGCTGGGGAAACACTGAAGCTTTCTTT
CATSRARGGWGNTEAFF
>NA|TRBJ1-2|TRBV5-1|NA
TGCGCCAGCAGCCCTTCGGGAGACTATGGCTACACCTTC
CASSPSGDYGYTF
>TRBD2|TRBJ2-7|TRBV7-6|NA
TGTGCCAGCAGCGAGACAACTAGCGGGGGGGCCTACGAGCAGTACTTC
CASSETTSGGAYEQYF
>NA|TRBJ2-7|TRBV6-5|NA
TGTGCCAGCAGCTCTACCAATGACAGGTTCTACGAGCAGTACTTC
CASSSTNDRFYEQYF
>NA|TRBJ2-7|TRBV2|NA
TGTGCCAGCAGTGAAACCGGCGGGGCAGAGGGGGAGCAGTACTTC
CASSETGGAEGEQYF
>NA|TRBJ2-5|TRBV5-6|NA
TGTGCCAGCAGCTTGCGGTACGCGACCCAGTACTTC
CASSLRYATQYF
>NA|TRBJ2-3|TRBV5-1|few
TGCGCCAGCAGCTTGGCGGGAGATACGCAGTATTTT
CASSLAGDTQYF
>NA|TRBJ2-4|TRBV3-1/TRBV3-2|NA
TGTGCCAGCAGCCAGAGGGGGGGACTGGGAGGCATTCAGTACTTC
CASSQRGGLGGIQYF
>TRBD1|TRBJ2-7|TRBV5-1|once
TGCGCCAGCAGGGAACAGGGGGCGCAGTTCCACGAGCAGTACTTC
CASREQGAQFHEQYF
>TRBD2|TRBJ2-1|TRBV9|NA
TGTGCCAGCAGCGCCGGGGGACTAGGAGACAATGAGCAGTTCTTC
CASSAGGLGDNEQFF
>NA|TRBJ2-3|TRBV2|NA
TGTGCCAGCATGGTAGCTAGCACAGATACGCAGTATTTT
CASMVASTDTQYF
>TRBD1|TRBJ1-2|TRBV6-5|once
TGTGCCAGCAGTCGAGGGGACAGCAAATATGGCTACACCTTC
CASSRGDSKYGYTF
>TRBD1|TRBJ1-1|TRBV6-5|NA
TGTGCCAGCAGTCAGTTACAGGGGTCGAACACTGAAGCTTTCTTT
CASSQLQGSNTEAFF
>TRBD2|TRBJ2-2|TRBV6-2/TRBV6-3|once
TGTGCCAGCAGTTACGGTAGGGAGGGCCCGAACACCGGGGAGCTGTTTTTT
CASSYGREGPNTGELFF
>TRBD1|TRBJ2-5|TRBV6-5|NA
TGTGCCAGCAGCGGGACAGGGGCTCAAGAGACCCAGTACTTC
CASSGTGAQETQYF
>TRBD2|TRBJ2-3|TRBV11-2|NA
TGTGCCAGCAGCTTAGCTCGGAGCGGGGGGGCCGCTGCAGATACGCAGTATTTT
CASSLARSGGAAADTQYF
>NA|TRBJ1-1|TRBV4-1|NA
TGCGCCAGCAGCCACGAGGGATTGGGCACTGAAGCTTTCTTT
CASSHEGLGTEAFF
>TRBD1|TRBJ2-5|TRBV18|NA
TGTGCCAGCTCACCGGACAGGGGGGAGACCCAGTACTTC
CASSPDRGETQYF
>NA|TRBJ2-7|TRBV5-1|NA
TGCGTCCGGAGGGGTCTAGGGGCCGAGCAGTACTTC
CVRRGLGAEQYF
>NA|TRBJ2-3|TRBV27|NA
TGTGCCAGCAGTTTGGAGACTAGTACAGATACGCAGTATTTT
CASSLETSTDTQYF
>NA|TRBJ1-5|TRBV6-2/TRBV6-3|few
TGTGCCAGCAGCCAGGGGTATAGCAATCAGCCCCAGCATTTT
CASSQGYSNQPQHF
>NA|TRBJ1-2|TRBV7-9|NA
TGTGCCAGCAGCCGCACTGGGGACACCCGCTTAAACACCTTC
CASSRTGDTRLNTF
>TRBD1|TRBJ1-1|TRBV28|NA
TGTGCCAGCAGTTTGGTCGGCAGGGGGAGAAAAGCTTTCTTT
CASSLVGRGRKAFF
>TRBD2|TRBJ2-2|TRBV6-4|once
TGTGCCAGCAGTGAGGGACTAGAAGGCGGGGAGCTGTTTTTT
CASSEGLEGGELFF
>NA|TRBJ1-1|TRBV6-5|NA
TGTGCCAGCAGTTCCCACGGACGGACTATAATTGAAGCTTTCTTT
CASSSHGRTIIEAFF
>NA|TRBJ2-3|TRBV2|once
TGTGCCAGCAGTGAAGCGTTGTCTCTTACAGATACGCAGTATTTT
CASSEALSLTDTQYF
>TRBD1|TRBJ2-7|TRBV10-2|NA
TGCGCCAGCGGTCCCTGGACAGGGCGTGAGCAGTACTTC
CASGPWTGREQYF
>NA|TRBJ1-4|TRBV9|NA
TGTGCCAGCAGCGCACAGGGCGTAGGTGAAAAACTGTTTTTT
CASSAQGVGEKLFF
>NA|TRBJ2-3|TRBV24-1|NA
TGTGCCACCAGTGATTCGGCGGCAGGGCCCTATACGCAGTATTTT
CATSDSAAGPYTQYF
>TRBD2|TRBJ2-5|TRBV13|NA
TGTGCCAGCAGCCCTCAGCGGGGGGGGGAGACCCAGTACTTC
CASSPQRGGETQYF
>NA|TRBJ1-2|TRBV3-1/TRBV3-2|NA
TGTGCCAGCAGCCACCCTCCGGAAGGGGCAGTAGGCTATGGCTACACCTTC
CASSHPPEGAVGYGYTF
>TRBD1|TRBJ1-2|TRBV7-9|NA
TGTGCCAGCAGCTTCCGACAGGGCGGCTATGGCTACACCTTC
CASSFRQGGYGYTF
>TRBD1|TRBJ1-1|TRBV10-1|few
TGTCGCCAGGCCCGGGAACAGGGGAAGAACACTGAAGCTTTCTTT
CRQAREQGKNTEAFF
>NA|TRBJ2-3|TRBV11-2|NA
TGTGCCAGCAGCTGGGACTCGGGACAGCACACAGATACGCAGTATTTT
CASSWDSGQHTDTQYF
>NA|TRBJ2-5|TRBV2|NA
TGTGCCAGCAGTGAGAGACGGGGTGGAGAAGAGACCCAGTACTTC
CASSERRGGEETQYF
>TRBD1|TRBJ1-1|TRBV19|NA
TGTGCCTCCTGGGACAGGGAGCCCACTGAAGCTTTCTTT
CASWDREPTEAFF
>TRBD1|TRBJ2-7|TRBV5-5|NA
TGTGCCAGCAGCTTGGGATGGACAGGGGCGGGCGAGCAGTACTTC
CASSLGWTGAGEQYF